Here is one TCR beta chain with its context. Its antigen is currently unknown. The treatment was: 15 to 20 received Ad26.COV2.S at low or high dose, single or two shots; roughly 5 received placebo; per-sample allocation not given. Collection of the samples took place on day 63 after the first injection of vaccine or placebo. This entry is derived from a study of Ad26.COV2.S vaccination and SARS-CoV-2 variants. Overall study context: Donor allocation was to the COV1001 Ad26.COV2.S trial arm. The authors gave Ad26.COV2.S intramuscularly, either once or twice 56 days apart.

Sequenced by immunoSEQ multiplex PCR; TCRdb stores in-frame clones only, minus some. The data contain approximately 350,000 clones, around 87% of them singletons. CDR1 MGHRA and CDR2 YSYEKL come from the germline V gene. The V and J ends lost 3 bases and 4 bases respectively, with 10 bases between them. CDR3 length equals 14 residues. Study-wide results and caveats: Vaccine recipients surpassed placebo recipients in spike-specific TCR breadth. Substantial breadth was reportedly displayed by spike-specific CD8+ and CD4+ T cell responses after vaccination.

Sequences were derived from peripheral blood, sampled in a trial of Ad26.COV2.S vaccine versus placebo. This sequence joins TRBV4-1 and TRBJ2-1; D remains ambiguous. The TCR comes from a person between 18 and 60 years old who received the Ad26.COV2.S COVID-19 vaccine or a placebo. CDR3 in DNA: TGCGCCAGCAGCCAGGAGTCAGGTTACAATGAGCAGTTCTTC. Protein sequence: CASSQESGYNEQFF.